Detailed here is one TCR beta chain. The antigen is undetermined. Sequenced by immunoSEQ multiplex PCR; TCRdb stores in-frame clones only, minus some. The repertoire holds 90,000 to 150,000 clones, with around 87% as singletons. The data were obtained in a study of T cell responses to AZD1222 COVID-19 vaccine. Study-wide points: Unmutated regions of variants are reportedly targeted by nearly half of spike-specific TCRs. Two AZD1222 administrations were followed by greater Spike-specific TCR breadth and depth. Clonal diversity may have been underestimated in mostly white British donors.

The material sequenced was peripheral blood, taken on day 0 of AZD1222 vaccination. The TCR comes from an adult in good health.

The CDR3 nucleotides are TGTGCCAGCAGCTTACTTGGCGGGGCCCAGGGAGGGGAGACCCAGTACTTC. It codes for CASSLLGGAQGGETQYF. The rearrangement links TRBV7-3 to TRBJ2-5; 7 nucleotides match TRBD2. The CDR3 runs to 17 residues. Germline loops: CDR1 SGHTA, CDR2 FQGTGA. V lost 2 bases and J lost 5; bases outside the gene matches: 14.